Reported below is one TCR beta chain. The PCR employed 60 Vbeta primers together with 13 Jbeta primers. Authors' processing steps: In a later analysis, of 80 million to 90 million unique beta chains, roughly 11 million appeared in at least two donors. Sequenced by immunoSEQ multiplex PCR; TCRdb stores in-frame clones only, minus some. That table is the source of V, J and clone size, and D and trimming were worked out from the DNA. This table holds about 100,000 clones, 76% found once. The data originate from a study of cytomegalovirus exposure and HLA in healthy donors. The CDR3 extends over 15 amino acids. CDR1 SNHLY and CDR2 FYNNEI come from the germline V gene. The junction had 5 bases not matched to a gene; V was cut back by 4 bases and J by 3 bases. All donors participated as healthy donors of bone marrow.

The genes are TRBV2 and TRBJ2-7, with 11 bases lining up with TRBD2. The TCR sequence derives from a woman between 50 and 59 years old in good health and CMV-seropositive. The sequenced sample consisted of PBMCs. The chain's CDR3 is CASSGLAGMYYEQYF. The CDR3 coding sequence is TGTGCCAGCAGTGGACTAGCGGGAATGTACTACGAGCAGTACTTC. Based on the CDR3 plus reference TRBV2 and TRBJ2-7, the full variable domain is EPEVTQTPSHQVTQMGQEVILRCVPISNHLYFYWYRQILGQKVEFLVSFYNNEISEKSEIFDDQFSVERPDGSNFTLKIRSTKLEDSAMYFCASSGLAGMYYEQYFGPGTRLTVT.